This T cell receptor (beta chain) was recorded in a study of early T cells in non-severe SARS-CoV-2 infection. TCRdb processed the 5' RACE reads anew with MiXCR; each CDR3 protein has one entry. Among about 110,000 distinct CDR3 sequences, around 10% were seen once, and the ten largest hold around 3.2%. This CDR3 has 14 residues. With V trimmed by 4 bases and J by 6 bases, 8 bases remained unmatched. Germline V gene sequence: CDR1 SGHKS, CDR2 YYEKEE (reference sequence). Ten or more counts support this clonotype. Sequencing was done on a sample of whole blood. V gene TRBV5-5 combines with J gene TRBJ2-7; 9 bases fit TRBD2. This clonotype was sampled from an adult who was a healthcare worker with PCR-confirmed SARS-CoV-2 infection or an uninfected control (not recorded which). The CDR3 here is CASSQLAGVPEQYF. The DNA of the CDR3 is TGTGCCAGCAGCCAGTTAGCGGGAGTACCCGAGCAGTACTTC.